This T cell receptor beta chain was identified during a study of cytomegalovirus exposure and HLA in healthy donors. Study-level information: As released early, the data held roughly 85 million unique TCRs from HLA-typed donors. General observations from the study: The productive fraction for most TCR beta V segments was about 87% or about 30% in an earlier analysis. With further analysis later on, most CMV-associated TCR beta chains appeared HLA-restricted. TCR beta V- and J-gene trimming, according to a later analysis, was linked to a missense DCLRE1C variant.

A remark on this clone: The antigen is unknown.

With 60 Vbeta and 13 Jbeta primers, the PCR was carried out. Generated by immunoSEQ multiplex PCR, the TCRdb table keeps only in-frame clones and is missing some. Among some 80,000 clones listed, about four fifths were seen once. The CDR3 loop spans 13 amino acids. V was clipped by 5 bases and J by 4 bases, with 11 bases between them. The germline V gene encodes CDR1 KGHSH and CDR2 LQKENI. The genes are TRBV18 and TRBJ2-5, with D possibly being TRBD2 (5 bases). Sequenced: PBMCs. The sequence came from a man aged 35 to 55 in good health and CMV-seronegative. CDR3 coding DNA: TGTGCCAGCTCAAGCACGGGAAGAGAGACCCAGTACTTC. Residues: CASSSTGRETQYF.